The 17 T cell receptor beta chains in this list originate from one sample, sequenced in a study of somatic mutations in cytotoxic T cells in rheumatoid arthritis (dated by TCRdb to 2016 to 2017). Libraries were built with the immunoSEQ multiplex PCR assay. What TCRdb holds here is the immuneACCESS table cut down to in-frame rearrangements. Part of the clones is not present; checked against another copy, under half of the missing clones reflect an unresolved V gene, and the others are unexplained. Here the sample has 20,000 to 25,000 clones; approximately 78% occur a single time. 3% to 4% of the sample is in the top ten clones. Sequencing used CD8+ T cells sorted from blood. The receptor set was obtained from an adult with rheumatoid arthritis.

The DNA of the CDR3 is TGCGCCAGCAGCCCGGACAGGGAGATCTACGAGCAGTACTTC. This encodes CASSPDREIYEQYF. This chain joins TRBV5-1 and TRBJ2-7, with TRBD1 identical over 8 bases. The CDR3 is 14 amino acids. V shed 4 bases, J shed 3 bases, and the junction held 6 bases outside the gene matches. Looked up from germline, CDR1 is SGHRS and CDR2 is YFSETQ. The full variable domain, rest sourced from reference TRBV5-1 and TRBJ2-7, is KAGVTQTPRYLIKTRGQQVTLSCSPISGHRSVSWYQQTPGQGLQFLFEYFSETQRNKGNFPGRFSGRQFSNSRSEMNVSTLELGDSALYLCASSPDREIYEQYFGPGTRLTVT.

The gene calls are TRBV4-3 and TRBJ2-3; TRBD2 matches at 7 bases. V lost 4 bases and J lost 8; bases outside the gene matches: 12. CDR1 LGHNA and CDR2 YSLEER come from the germline V gene. The CDR3 runs to 15 residues. The CDR3 sequence: CASSPTRGFGGTQYF. The CDR3 DNA sequence: TGCGCCAGCAGCCCAACGCGGGGGTTTGGTGGTACGCAGTATTTT.

V gene TRBV6-5 combines with J gene TRBJ2-5, with 7 nucleotides matching TRBD2. V trimming: 2 bases; J trimming: 3 bases; junction bases outside the gene matches: 6. CDR1 is MNHEY and CDR2 is SVGAGI in the germline V gene. The CDR3 is 15 amino acids. The CDR3 spells CASSYGTTNKETQYF. CDR3 sequence (DNA): TGTGCCAGCAGTTACGGGACTACCAATAAAGAGACCCAGTACTTC.

The V gene is TRBV19, the J gene TRBJ2-7; 11 nucleotides align to TRBD2. Germline V gives CDR1 LNHDA, CDR2 SQIVND (reference sequence). The CDR3 runs 17 residues. Unmatched junction bases numbered 9, after V lost 0 bases and J lost 5 bases. Here the CDR3 reads CASSIDPPTSGRDEQYF. The CDR3 nucleotides read TGTGCCAGTAGTATAGACCCCCCAACTAGCGGGAGAGACGAGCAGTACTTC. The full variable domain, completed using reference TRBV19 and TRBJ2-7, is DGGITQSPKYLFRKEGQNVTLSCEQNLNHDAMYWYRQDPGQGLRLIYYSQIVNDFQKGDIAEGYSVSREKKESFPLTVTSAQKNPTAFYLCASSIDPPTSGRDEQYFGPGTRLTVT.

The V and J genes are TRBV4-3 and TRBJ2-4; the D is unclear. The germline CDR1 and CDR2 sequences are LGHNA and YSLEER. Trimming removed 1 base from V and 7 bases from J, with 11 bases in between. The CDR3 is 14 amino acids. CDR3 sequence (DNA): TGCGCCAGCAGCCAAGGGCCCGTTGCGAACATTCAGTACTTC. Protein sequence: CASSQGPVANIQYF.

This sequence joins TRBV4-3 and TRBJ2-3; D gene ambiguous. The germline V and J ends were trimmed by 0 bases and 0 bases, with 19 bases remaining between them. From germline, CDR1 is LGHNA and CDR2 YSLEER. This CDR3 is built from 19 residues. DNA for the CDR3: TGCGCCAGCAGCCAAGAGGAACTCATAGGGCTAACTAGCACAGATACGCAGTATTTT. This translates into CASSQEELIGLTSTDTQYF.

In its sample, this clone was seen a few times. The chain uses TRBV29-1 and TRBJ2-7; 8 bases agree with TRBD2. CDR1 is SQVTM and CDR2 is ANQGSEA in the germline V gene. The trim removed 7 bases at V and 4 bases at J, leaving 3 bases unmatched. The CDR3 consists of 11 residues. This CDR3 is CSAGGGYEQYF. DNA for the CDR3: TGCAGCGCGGGAGGGGGGTACGAGCAGTACTTC.

This rearrangement joins TRBV27 to TRBJ2-7; TRBD1 aligns across 10 bases. The CDR3 loop spans 12 amino acids. V lost 10 bases and J lost 2; bases outside the gene matches: 2. Germline V gene lookup returns CDR1 MNHEY and CDR2 SMNVEV (reference sequence). Here the CDR3 reads CATGTGAYEQYF. CDR3 nucleotides: TGTGCCACCGGGACAGGGGCCTACGAGCAGTACTTC.

This chain joins TRBV7-9 and TRBJ2-1, with D possibly being TRBD1 or TRBD2 (5 bases each). The CDR3 length is 15 residues. CDR1 SEHNR and CDR2 FQNEAQ come from the germline V gene (reference sequence). V lost 6 bases and J 2 bases, leaving 14 bases between the germline ends. CDR3 coding DNA: TGTGCCAGCAGTGGGACGGCCCTTACCTACAATGAGCAGTTCTTC. Residues: CASSGTALTYNEQFF. Complete variable domain (other parts from reference TRBV7-9 and TRBJ2-1): DTGVSQNPRHKITKRGQNVTFRCDPISEHNRLYWYRQTLGQGPEFLTYFQNEAQLEKSRLLSDRFSAERPKGSFSTLEIQRTEQGDSAMYLCASSGTALTYNEQFFGPGTRLTVL.

The chain uses TRBV6-6 and TRBJ2-2; D unresolved. This CDR3 spans 15 amino acids. The V gene's germline CDR1 is MNHNY and CDR2 SVGAGI (reference sequence). V gave up 4 bases and J gave up 0 bases, with 9 bases separating them. The CDR3, as DNA: TGTGCCAGCAGTTTAACACATGCGAACACCGGGGAGCTGTTTTTT. This translates into CASSLTHANTGELFF.

This rearrangement joins TRBV27 to TRBJ2-7; D may correspond to TRBD1 or TRBD2 (5 bases each). CDR3 length equals 14 residues. The germline V gene encodes CDR1 MNHEY and CDR2 SMNVEV (reference sequence). Trimming took 1 base from V and 4 from J, leaving 11 bases between them. The CDR3 DNA reads as TGTGCCAGCAGTTTATTGGGACGCACTTACGAGCAGTACTTC. It encodes CASSLLGRTYEQYF.

The chain has TRBV5-5 and TRBJ2-7, with no clear D. V lost 7 bases and J 5 bases, leaving 13 bases between the germline ends. The CDR3 runs to 12 residues. Per germline, CDR1 SGHKS and CDR2 YYEKEE (reference sequence). CDR3 amino acids: CASFQDVNEQYF. CDR3 sequence (DNA): TGTGCCAGCTTCCAAGACGTTAACGAGCAGTACTTC.

The chain links TRBV29-1 to TRBJ1-2; no clear D. V was pared by 4 bases and J by 1 base, with 7 bases between. The CDR3 has 12 amino acids. Germline CDR1 is SQVTM and CDR2 is ANQGSEA. CDR3 DNA sequence: TGCAGCGTTGTGCGTAGTAACTATGGCTACACCTTC. This gives the protein CSVVRSNYGYTF.

This clone was counted a single time. This chain uses TRBV7-9 with TRBJ2-3; 9 nucleotides line up with TRBD2. J lost 1 base, V lost 1 base, and 3 bases had no gene match. CDR1 SEHNR and CDR2 FQNEAQ come from the germline V gene (reference sequence). The CDR3 has 16 residues. CDR3 loop: CASSLVAGGGTDTQYF. CDR3 DNA: TGTGCCAGCAGCTTAGTGGCGGGGGGGGGCACAGATACGCAGTATTTT.

V is TRBV7-9 and J is TRBJ1-5; D not resolved. Trimming removed 5 bases from V and 3 bases from J, with 11 bases in between. The CDR3 loop spans 14 amino acids. The germline gives CDR1 SEHNR, CDR2 FQNEAQ (reference sequence). The CDR3 nucleotides read TGTGCCAGCAGCACGGACGGCTTCAATCAGCCCCAGCATTTT. Translating it yields CASSTDGFNQPQHF.

The chain combines TRBV19 with TRBJ1-5, with D perhaps matching TRBD1 (5 bases). There are 15 residues in the CDR3. Germline-derived CDR1 and CDR2 are LNHDA and SQIVND (reference sequence). V was cut by 6 bases and J by 0 bases, with 12 bases left in between. CDR3 DNA sequence: TGTGCCAGTAGCAGGGAATCCAATAGCAATCAGCCCCAGCATTTT. Translation: CASSRESNSNQPQHF.

V is TRBV19 and J is TRBJ1-2, with 7 bases that match TRBD1. The trim removed 3 bases at V and 7 bases at J, leaving 20 bases unmatched. This CDR3 contains 18 residues. The germline CDR1 and CDR2 sequences are LNHDA and SQIVND (reference sequence). The CDR3 coding sequence is TGTGCCAGTAGTATGCAGGGGGACTGGAAGAGTTCCACGTCTGGCTACACCTTC. It encodes CASSMQGDWKSSTSGYTF.